The clone carrying this T cell receptor (beta chain) was detected a few times. The antigen remains unidentified. This sample also contains other DNA sequences that code for the same CDR3. This sample stems from a study of T cell responses to AZD1222 COVID-19 vaccine. Overall study context: Samples with a second dose at about 4 or about 12 weeks were pooled together.

Study results and caveats: The study found Spike-specific TCR breadth and depth rose after two AZD1222 doses.

TCRdb's copy holds only in-frame clones and misses some; the assay was immunoSEQ multiplex PCR. The sample contains around 180,000 clones, almost 90% of which appear only once. The length of the CDR3 is 13 residues. Germline lookup yields CDR1 SNHLY and CDR2 FYNNEI. V was trimmed by 4 bases and J by 4 bases, leaving 8 bases between them. The chain uses TRBV2 and TRBJ1-5; D remains unclear. Specimen: peripheral blood, collected on day 0 of AZD1222 vaccination. The sequence came from an adult in good health. The CDR3 loop reads CASSVTANQPQHF. The CDR3 DNA reads TGTGCCAGCAGTGTAACAGCGAATCAGCCCCAGCATTTT.